These T cell receptor beta chains were read from a single sample in a study of technical replicates of blood from four donors. Measured with immunoSEQ multiplex PCR; TCRdb has only the in-frame clones, and not every one. Among more than 70,000 clones listed, 95% to 97% were seen once. The sequencing input was T cells isolated from PBMCs. The receptor source for this set is a human donor in good health. CDR3s include the opening cysteine and the closing phenylalanine or tryptophan. Fields, in order: CDR3 protein, V gene, J gene.

cdr3_aa: CASSLWGMNYGYTF; v_call: TRBV7-8; j_call: TRBJ1-2
cdr3_aa: CSVAMGQHTEAFF; v_call: TRBV29-1; j_call: TRBJ1-1
cdr3_aa: CSVGPGTGSLFSYNEQFF; v_call: TRBV29-1; j_call: TRBJ2-1
cdr3_aa: CSVEGTGGNEAFF; v_call: TRBV29-1; j_call: TRBJ1-1
cdr3_aa: CASSLGQQNTGELFF; v_call: TRBV6-1; j_call: TRBJ2-2
cdr3_aa: CASSLESGLNQPQHF; v_call: TRBV7-2; j_call: TRBJ1-5
cdr3_aa: CASSPNLRPTGENTEAFF; v_call: TRBV7-6; j_call: TRBJ1-1
cdr3_aa: CASSPRLAGGPRQFF; v_call: TRBV7-2; j_call: TRBJ2-1
cdr3_aa: CASSGRVTGLNTEAFF; v_call: TRBV9; j_call: TRBJ1-1
cdr3_aa: CASSQHISGEAETQYF; v_call: TRBV4-2; j_call: TRBJ2-5
cdr3_aa: CASSPIGGMDSPLHF; v_call: TRBV11-2; j_call: TRBJ1-6
cdr3_aa: CASSPQESDTEAFF; v_call: TRBV6-1; j_call: TRBJ1-1
cdr3_aa: CASSKGLVVSYEQYF; v_call: TRBV5-4; j_call: TRBJ2-7
cdr3_aa: CASSPLIGRGTNNEQFF; v_call: TRBV7-9; j_call: TRBJ2-1
cdr3_aa: CASSSDQPQHF; v_call: TRBV28; j_call: TRBJ1-5
cdr3_aa: CASSPGGVNEQFF; v_call: TRBV5-1; j_call: TRBJ2-1
cdr3_aa: CASSFGQERGYEQYF; v_call: TRBV6-6; j_call: TRBJ2-7
cdr3_aa: CASSQEKSGSGYEQYF; v_call: TRBV4-2; j_call: TRBJ2-7
cdr3_aa: CAIRGQENQPQHF; v_call: TRBV10-3; j_call: TRBJ1-5
cdr3_aa: CASSLGPGAYEQYF; v_call: TRBV7-2; j_call: TRBJ2-7
cdr3_aa: CASSTGQGGAFF; v_call: TRBV7-9; j_call: TRBJ1-1
cdr3_aa: CAGSMASGDQETQYF; v_call: TRBV10-1; j_call: TRBJ2-5
cdr3_aa: CASSSQGRSTEAFF; v_call: TRBV7-9; j_call: TRBJ1-1
cdr3_aa: CASSSTRTGEKLGSPLHF; v_call: TRBV7-9; j_call: TRBJ1-6
cdr3_aa: CASSFREGAVYEQYF; v_call: TRBV5-1; j_call: TRBJ2-7
cdr3_aa: CASSQGALAGMYEQYF; v_call: TRBV4-1; j_call: TRBJ2-7
cdr3_aa: CASSLDGTDPYEQYF; v_call: TRBV11-2; j_call: TRBJ2-7
cdr3_aa: CATSRDPAGAGNTIYF; v_call: TRBV15; j_call: TRBJ1-3
cdr3_aa: CASSLRLAGGTGELFF; v_call: TRBV4-1; j_call: TRBJ2-2
cdr3_aa: CASSLGVGSGGVYEQFF; v_call: TRBV11-2; j_call: TRBJ2-1
cdr3_aa: CASSDQGTPNTGELFF; v_call: TRBV5-5; j_call: TRBJ2-2
cdr3_aa: CASSLATGLAREAFF; v_call: TRBV19; j_call: TRBJ1-1
cdr3_aa: CASSLSRLAVDEQFF; v_call: TRBV11-3; j_call: TRBJ2-1
cdr3_aa: CASTLGAGVTDTQYF; v_call: TRBV19; j_call: TRBJ2-3
cdr3_aa: CASSLAGSGTGYSYEQYF; v_call: TRBV7-9; j_call: TRBJ2-7
cdr3_aa: CASSQGRVGTEAFF; v_call: TRBV4-2; j_call: TRBJ1-1
cdr3_aa: CASRTPGGNEQYF; v_call: TRBV6-5; j_call: TRBJ2-7
cdr3_aa: CASSLGGSTFYNEQFF; v_call: TRBV9; j_call: TRBJ2-1
cdr3_aa: CASSTQTGLGGYTF; v_call: TRBV6-1; j_call: TRBJ1-2
cdr3_aa: CASTPGLGDEQYF; v_call: TRBV7-6; j_call: TRBJ2-7
cdr3_aa: CASSSGQGGSYEQYF; v_call: TRBV5-1; j_call: TRBJ2-7
cdr3_aa: CAWSLSGGTEAFF; v_call: TRBV30; j_call: TRBJ1-1
cdr3_aa: CASSRTGTGLQSNYGYTF; v_call: TRBV5-1; j_call: TRBJ1-2
cdr3_aa: CASMDNTDTQYF; v_call: TRBV2; j_call: TRBJ2-3
cdr3_aa: CASSSLGGTENLNTEAFF; v_call: TRBV5-6; j_call: TRBJ1-1
cdr3_aa: CASSPQGTRGIYNEQFF; v_call: TRBV13; j_call: TRBJ2-1
cdr3_aa: CASSSGTPNIYGYTF; v_call: TRBV5-4; j_call: TRBJ1-2